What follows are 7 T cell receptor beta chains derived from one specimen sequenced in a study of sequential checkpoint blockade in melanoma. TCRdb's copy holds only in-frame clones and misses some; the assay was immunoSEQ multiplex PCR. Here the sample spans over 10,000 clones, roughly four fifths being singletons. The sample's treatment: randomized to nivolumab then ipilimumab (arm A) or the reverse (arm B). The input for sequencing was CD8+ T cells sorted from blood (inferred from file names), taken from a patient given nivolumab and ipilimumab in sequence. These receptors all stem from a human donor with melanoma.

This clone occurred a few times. CDR3 in amino acids: CAISGNGAGNEQFF. DNA for the CDR3: TGTGCCATCAGTGGCAACGGAGCGGGGAATGAGCAGTTCTTC. The rearrangement links TRBV10-3 to TRBJ2-1; 7 nucleotides line up with TRBD2. Germline V gene data show CDR1 as ENHRY and CDR2 as SYGVKD. The CDR3 covers 14 residues. Unmatched junction bases numbered 7, after V lost 4 bases and J lost 7 bases.

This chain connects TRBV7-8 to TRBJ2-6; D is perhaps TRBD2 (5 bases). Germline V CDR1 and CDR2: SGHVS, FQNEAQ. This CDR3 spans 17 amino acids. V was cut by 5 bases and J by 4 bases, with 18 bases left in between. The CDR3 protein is CASSVGRIQSGANVLTF. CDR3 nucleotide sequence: TGTGCCAGCAGCGTAGGGAGAATTCAGTCCGGGGCCAACGTCCTGACTTTC. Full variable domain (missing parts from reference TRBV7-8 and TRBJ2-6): GAGVSQSPRYKVAKRGQDVALRCDPISGHVSLFWYQQALGQGPEFLTYFQNEAQLDKSGLPSDRFFAERPEGSVSTLKIQRTQQEDSAVYLCASSVGRIQSGANVLTFGAGSRLTVL.

The CDR3 protein is CASSLRPSVSYEQYF. In nucleotides, the CDR3 is TGTGCCAGCAGCTTAAGGCCTAGCGTCTCCTACGAGCAGTACTTC. The J gene is TRBJ2-7, the V gene TRBV7-8; possible D gene TRBD2, 6 bases. The germline V gene has CDR1 SGHVS and CDR2 FQNEAQ. This CDR3 comprises 15 residues. V was cut by 2 bases and J by 0 bases, with 11 bases left in between.

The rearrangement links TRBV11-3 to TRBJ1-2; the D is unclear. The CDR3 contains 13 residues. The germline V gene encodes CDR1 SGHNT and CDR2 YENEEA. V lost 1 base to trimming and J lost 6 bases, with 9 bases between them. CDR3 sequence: CASSLVTADGYTF. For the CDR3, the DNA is TGTGCCAGCAGCTTAGTTACAGCAGATGGCTACACCTTC.

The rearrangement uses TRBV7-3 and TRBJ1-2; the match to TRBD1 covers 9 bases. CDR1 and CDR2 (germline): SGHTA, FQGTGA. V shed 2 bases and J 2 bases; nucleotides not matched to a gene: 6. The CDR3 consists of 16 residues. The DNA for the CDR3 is TGTGCCAGCAGCTTAGGCGGACAGGGGACAAACTATGGCTACACCTTC. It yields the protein CASSLGGQGTNYGYTF.

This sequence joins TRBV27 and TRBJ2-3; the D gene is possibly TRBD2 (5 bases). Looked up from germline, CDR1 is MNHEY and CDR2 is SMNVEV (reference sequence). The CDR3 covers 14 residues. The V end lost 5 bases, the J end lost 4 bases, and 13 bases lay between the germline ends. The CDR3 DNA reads TGTGCCAGCAGTCCCCCTCGAGGGCCAGATACGCAGTATTTT. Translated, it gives CASSPPRGPDTQYF.

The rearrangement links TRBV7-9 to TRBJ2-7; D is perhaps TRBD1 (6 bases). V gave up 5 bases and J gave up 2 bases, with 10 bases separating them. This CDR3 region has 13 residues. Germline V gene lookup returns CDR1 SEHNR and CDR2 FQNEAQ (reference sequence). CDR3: CASSEDSPYEQYF. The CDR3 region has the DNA TGTGCCAGCAGCGAGGACAGCCCCTACGAGCAGTACTTC.